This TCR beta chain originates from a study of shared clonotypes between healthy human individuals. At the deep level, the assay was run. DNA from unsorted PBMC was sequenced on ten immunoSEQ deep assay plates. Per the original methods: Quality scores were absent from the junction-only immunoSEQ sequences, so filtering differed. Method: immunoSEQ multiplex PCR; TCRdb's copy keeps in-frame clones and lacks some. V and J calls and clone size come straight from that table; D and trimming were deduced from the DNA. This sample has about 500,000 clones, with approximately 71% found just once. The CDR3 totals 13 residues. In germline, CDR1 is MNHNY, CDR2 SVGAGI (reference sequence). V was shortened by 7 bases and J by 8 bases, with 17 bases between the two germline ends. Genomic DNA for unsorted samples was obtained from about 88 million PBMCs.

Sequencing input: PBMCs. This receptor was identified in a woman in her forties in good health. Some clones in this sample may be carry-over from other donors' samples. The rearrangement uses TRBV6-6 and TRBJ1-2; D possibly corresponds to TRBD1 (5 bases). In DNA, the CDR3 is TGTGCCAGCACCACCCGGGGTAGGGGCGGCTACACCTTC. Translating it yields CASTTRGRGGYTF.